This passage covers 5 T cell receptor beta chains from one sample sequenced in a study of T-cell reconstitution after alpha-beta-depleted transplantation in children. It was with unique molecular identifiers that the TCRbeta library was prepared. Each CDR3 protein is one row after TCRdb ran MiXCR on the PCR reads. The table has about 610,000 distinct CDR3 sequences, about 10% seen once. The sample consisted of PBMCs from the stem cell graft donor, taken from the stem cell graft. The origin of the receptors is a human donor who donated a stem cell graft to a child with acute myeloid leukemia.

This clonotype was detected only a few times. The J gene is TRBJ2-1, the V gene TRBV5-1, with 8 nucleotides matching TRBD2. This CDR3 comprises 16 residues. Germline assignment: CDR1 SGHRS and CDR2 YFSETQ. The trim removed 4 bases at V and 0 bases at J, leaving 6 bases unmatched. CDR3 in DNA: TGCGCCAGCAGCCCGACTAGCGTAAACTCCTACAATGAGCAGTTCTTC. This encodes CASSPTSVNSYNEQFF.

The chain is built from TRBV3-1 and TRBJ2-7, with 9 bases identical to TRBD1. Germline V CDR1 and CDR2: LGHDT, YNNKEL (reference sequence). There are 13 residues in the CDR3. V was clipped by 8 bases and J by 3 bases; unmatched bases: 5. CDR3 residues: CASGDRDLYEQYF. CDR3 nucleotide sequence: TGTGCCAGCGGGGACAGGGACCTCTACGAGCAGTACTTC.

Concerning this clonotype: At one end, the junction sequence differs from germline, possibly due to a read error. V and J are TRBV20-1 and TRBJ2-3; D possibly uses TRBD1 or TRBD2 (5 bases each). The CDR3 has 10 amino acids. The germline CDR1 and CDR2 sequences are DFQATT and SNEGSKA (reference sequence). CDR3 DNA sequence: TGCAGTGCTAGCCCGGGACCTCGAAGTTTT. Translation gives CSASPGPRSF.

This sequence joins TRBV18 and TRBJ2-7; 8 nucleotides agree with TRBD1. CDR1 is KGHSH and CDR2 is LQKENI in the germline V gene. Germline trimming cut 2 bases from V and 3 bases from J; bases unmatched to any gene: 3. The CDR3 runs 14 residues. CDR3: CASSPGQGDYEQYF. The CDR3, as DNA: TGTGCCAGCTCACCAGGACAGGGCGACTACGAGCAGTACTTC.

This chain connects TRBV4-2 to TRBJ2-6; a weak D match, TRBD1 (6 bases). The V end was cut by 3 bases, the J end by 4 bases, with 13 bases between. This CDR3 is built from 16 residues. Germline CDR1 is LGHNA and CDR2 is YNFKEQ. The DNA for the CDR3 is TGTGCCAGCAGCCAGGAACAGGGTTCCGGGGCCAACGTCCTGACTTTC. This gives the protein CASSQEQGSGANVLTF.